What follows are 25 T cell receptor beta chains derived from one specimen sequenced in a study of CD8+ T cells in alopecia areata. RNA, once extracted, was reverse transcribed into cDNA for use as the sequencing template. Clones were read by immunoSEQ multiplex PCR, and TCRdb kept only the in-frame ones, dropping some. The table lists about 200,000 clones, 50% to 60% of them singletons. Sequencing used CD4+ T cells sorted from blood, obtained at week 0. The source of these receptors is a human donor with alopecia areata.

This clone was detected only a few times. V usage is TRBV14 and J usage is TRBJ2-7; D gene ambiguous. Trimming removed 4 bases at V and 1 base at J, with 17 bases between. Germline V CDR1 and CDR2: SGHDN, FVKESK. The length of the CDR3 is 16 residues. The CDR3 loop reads CASSPLQTYDSYEQYF. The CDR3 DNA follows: TGTGCCAGCAGCCCACTCCAGACCTATGATTCCTACGAGCAGTACTTC. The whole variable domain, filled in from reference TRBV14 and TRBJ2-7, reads EAGVTQFPSHSVIEKGQTVTLRCDPISGHDNLYWYRRVMGKEIKFLLHFVKESKQDESGMPNNRFLAERTGGTYSTLKVQPAELEDSGVYFCASSPLQTYDSYEQYFGPGTRLTVT.

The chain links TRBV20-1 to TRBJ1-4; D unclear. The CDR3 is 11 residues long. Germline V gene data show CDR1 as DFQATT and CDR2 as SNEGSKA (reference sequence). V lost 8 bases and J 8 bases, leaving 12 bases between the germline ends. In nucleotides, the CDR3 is TGCAGTTCGGGATTCGGGGAAAAACTGTTTTTT. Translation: CSSGFGEKLFF.

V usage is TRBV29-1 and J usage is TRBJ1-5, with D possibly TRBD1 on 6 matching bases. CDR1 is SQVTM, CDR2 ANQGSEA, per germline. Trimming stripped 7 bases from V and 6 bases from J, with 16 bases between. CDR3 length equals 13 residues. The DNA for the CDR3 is TGCAGCGCCAGAGCAGGGGTTGGTCAGCCCCAGCATTTT. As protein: CSARAGVGQPQHF.

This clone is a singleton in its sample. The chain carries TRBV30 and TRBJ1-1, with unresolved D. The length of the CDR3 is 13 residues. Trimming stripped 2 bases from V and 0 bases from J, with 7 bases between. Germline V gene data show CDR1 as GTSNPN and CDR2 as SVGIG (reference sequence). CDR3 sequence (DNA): TGTGCCTGGAGTCGCACTGTGAACACTGAAGCTTTCTTT. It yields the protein CAWSRTVNTEAFF.

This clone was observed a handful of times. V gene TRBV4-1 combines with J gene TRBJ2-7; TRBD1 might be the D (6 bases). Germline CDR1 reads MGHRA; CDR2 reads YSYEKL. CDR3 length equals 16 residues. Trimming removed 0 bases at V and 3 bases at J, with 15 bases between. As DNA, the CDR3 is TGCGCCAGCAGCCAAGATCGGGCCAGGGGAAACTACGAGCAGTACTTC. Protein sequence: CASSQDRARGNYEQYF.

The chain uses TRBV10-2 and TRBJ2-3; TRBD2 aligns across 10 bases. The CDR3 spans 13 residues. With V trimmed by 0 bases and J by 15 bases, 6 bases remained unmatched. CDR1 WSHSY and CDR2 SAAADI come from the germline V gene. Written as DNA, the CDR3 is TGCGCCAGCAGTGAGTCAACTAGCGGGGCCCAATATTTT. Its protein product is CASSESTSGAQYF.

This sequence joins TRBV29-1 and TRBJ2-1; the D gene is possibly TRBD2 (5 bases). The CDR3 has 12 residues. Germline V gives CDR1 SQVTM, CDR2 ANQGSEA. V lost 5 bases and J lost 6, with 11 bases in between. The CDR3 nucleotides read TGCAGCGTTATAACGGGGAGCAATGAGCAGTTCTTC. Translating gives CSVITGSNEQFF.

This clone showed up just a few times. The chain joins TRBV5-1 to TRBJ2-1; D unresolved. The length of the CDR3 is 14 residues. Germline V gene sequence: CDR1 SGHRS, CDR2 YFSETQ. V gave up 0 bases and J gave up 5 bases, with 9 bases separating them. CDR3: CASSLESRNNEQFF. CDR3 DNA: TGCGCCAGCAGCTTGGAATCGAGGAACAATGAGCAGTTCTTC.

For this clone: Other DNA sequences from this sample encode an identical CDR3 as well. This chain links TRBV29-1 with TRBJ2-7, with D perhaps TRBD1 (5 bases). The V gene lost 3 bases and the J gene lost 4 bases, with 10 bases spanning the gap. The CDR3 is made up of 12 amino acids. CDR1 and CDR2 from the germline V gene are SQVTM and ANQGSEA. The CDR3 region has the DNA TGCAGCGTTGAGTCTCAGGGTTACGAGCAGTACTTC. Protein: CSVESQGYEQYF.

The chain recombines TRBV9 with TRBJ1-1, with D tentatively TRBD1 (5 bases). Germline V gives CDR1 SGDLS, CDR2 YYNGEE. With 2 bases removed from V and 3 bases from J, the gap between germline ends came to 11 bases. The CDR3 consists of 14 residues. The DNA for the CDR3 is TGTGCCAGCAGCGTGGGGGGTCGGGACACTGAAGCTTTCTTT. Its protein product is CASSVGGRDTEAFF.

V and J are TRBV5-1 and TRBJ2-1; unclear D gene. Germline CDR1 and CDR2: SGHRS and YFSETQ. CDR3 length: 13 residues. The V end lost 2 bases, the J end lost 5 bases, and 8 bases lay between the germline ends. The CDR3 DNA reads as TGCGCCAGCAGCTTCACAGCTGACAATGAGCAGTTCTTC. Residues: CASSFTADNEQFF.

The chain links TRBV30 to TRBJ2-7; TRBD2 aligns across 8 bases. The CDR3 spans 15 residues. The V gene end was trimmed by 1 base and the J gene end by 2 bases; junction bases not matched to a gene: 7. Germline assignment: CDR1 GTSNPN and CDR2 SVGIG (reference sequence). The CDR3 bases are TGTGCCTGGAGTGATTTCGGGAGGGCGACCTACGAGCAGTACTTC. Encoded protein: CAWSDFGRATYEQYF. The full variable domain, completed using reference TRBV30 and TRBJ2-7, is SQTIHQWPATLVQPVGSPLSLECTVEGTSNPNLYWYRQAAGRGLQLLFYSVGIGQISSEVPQNLSASRPQDRQFILSSKKLLLSDSGFYLCAWSDFGRATYEQYFGPGTRLTVT.

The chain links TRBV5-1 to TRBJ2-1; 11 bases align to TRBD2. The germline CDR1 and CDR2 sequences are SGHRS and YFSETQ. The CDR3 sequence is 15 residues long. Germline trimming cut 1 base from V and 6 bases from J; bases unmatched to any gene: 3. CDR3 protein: CASSLILAGGNEQFF. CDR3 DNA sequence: TGCGCCAGCAGCTTGATCCTAGCGGGGGGCAATGAGCAGTTCTTC.

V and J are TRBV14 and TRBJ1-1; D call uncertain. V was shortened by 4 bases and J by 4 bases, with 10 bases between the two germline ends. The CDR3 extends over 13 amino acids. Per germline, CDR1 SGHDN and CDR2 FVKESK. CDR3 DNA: TGTGCCAGCAGCCCCAGACGGATCACTGAAGCTTTCTTT. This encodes CASSPRRITEAFF. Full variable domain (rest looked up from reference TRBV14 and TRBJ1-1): EAGVTQFPSHSVIEKGQTVTLRCDPISGHDNLYWYRRVMGKEIKFLLHFVKESKQDESGMPNNRFLAERTGGTYSTLKVQPAELEDSGVYFCASSPRRITEAFFGQGTRLTVV.

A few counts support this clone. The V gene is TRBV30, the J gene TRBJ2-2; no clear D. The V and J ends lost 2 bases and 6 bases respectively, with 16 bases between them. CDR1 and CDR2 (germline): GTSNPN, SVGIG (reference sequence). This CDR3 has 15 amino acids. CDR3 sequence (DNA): TGTGCCTGGAGTCGGACGGCAAGGCTCTCCGGGGAGCTGTTTTTT. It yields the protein CAWSRTARLSGELFF.

CDR3 nucleotides: TGTGCCTGGAAACCCACCGGGACAGCCACAGATACGCAGTATTTT. Its protein product is CAWKPTGTATDTQYF. This rearrangement joins TRBV30 to TRBJ2-3, with 7 positions matching TRBD1. The CDR3 spans 15 residues. V lost 4 bases and J lost 2; bases outside the gene matches: 9. Germline CDR1 and CDR2: GTSNPN and SVGIG (reference sequence).

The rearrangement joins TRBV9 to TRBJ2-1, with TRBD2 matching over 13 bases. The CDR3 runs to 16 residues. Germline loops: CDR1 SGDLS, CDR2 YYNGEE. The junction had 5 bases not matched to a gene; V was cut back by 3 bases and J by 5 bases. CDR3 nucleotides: TGTGCCAGCAGCGCACAGGGACTAGCGGGGCACAATGAGCAGTTCTTC. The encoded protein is CASSAQGLAGHNEQFF.

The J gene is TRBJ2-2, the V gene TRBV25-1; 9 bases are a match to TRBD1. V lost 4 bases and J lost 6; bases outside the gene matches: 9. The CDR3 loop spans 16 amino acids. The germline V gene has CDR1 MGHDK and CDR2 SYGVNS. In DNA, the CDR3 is TGTGCCAGCAGTGTAACCGGGACAGGGTTACCCGGGGAGCTGTTTTTT. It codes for CASSVTGTGLPGELFF.

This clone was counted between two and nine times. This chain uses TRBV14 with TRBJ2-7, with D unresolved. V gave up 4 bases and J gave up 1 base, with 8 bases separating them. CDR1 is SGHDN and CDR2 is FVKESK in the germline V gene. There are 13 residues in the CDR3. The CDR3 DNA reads TGTGCCAGCAGCCGGACGGTATCCTACGAGCAGTACTTC. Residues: CASSRTVSYEQYF.

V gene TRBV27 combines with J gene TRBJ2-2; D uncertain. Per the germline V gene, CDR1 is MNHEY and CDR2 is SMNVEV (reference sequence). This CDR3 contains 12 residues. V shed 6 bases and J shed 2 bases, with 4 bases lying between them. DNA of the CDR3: TGTGCCAGCAGGCCCAACACCGGGGAGCTGTTTTTT. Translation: CASRPNTGELFF.

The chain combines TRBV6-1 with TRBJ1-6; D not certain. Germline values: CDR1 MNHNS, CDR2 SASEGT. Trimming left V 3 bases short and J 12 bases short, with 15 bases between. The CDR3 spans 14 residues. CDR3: CASSEEGSGLPLHF. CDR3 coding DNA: TGTGCCAGCAGTGAGGAGGGTTCCGGGCTACCCCTCCACTTT.

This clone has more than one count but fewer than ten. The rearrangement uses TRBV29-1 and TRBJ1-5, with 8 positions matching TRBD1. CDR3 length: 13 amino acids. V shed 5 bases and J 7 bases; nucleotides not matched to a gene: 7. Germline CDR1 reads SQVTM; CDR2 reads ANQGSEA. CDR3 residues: CSVKTGEGQPQHF. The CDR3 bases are TGCAGCGTTAAGACAGGGGAAGGACAGCCCCAGCATTTT.

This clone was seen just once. CDR3 residues: CASRGRTSLLAIETQYF. The CDR3 DNA reads as TGTGCCAGCAGGGGTCGGACTAGCCTGCTAGCAATCGAGACCCAGTACTTC. This chain connects TRBV25-1 to TRBJ2-5; 8 nucleotides line up with TRBD2. CDR1 is MGHDK, CDR2 SYGVNS, per germline. V lost 6 bases and J lost 5; bases outside the gene matches: 17. The CDR3 consists of 17 residues.

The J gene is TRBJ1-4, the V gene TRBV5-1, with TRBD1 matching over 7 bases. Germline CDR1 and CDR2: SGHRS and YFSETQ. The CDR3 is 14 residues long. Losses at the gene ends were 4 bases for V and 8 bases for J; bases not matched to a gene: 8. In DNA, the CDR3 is TGCGCCAGCAGCACGGCCCTACAGGGGGAAAAACTGTTTTTT. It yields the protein CASSTALQGEKLFF.

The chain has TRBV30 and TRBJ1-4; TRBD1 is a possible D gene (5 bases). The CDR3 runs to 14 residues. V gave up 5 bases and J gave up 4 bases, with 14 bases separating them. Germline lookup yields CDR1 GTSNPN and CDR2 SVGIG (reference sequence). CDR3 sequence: CAWGKGRDNEKLFF. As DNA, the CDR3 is TGTGCCTGGGGGAAGGGGCGTGATAATGAAAAACTGTTTTTT.